This entry features one T cell receptor beta chain sequence. Trimming stripped 1 base from V and 2 bases from J, with 9 bases between. CDR3 size: 14 residues. Looked up from germline, CDR1 is SEHNR and CDR2 is FQNEAQ (reference sequence). This sample stems from a study of shared clonotypes between healthy human individuals. This table comes from immunoSEQ multiplex PCR, and its TCRdb copy is limited to in-frame clones, with some not included. The top ten hold about 0.39% of the sample, which has millions of clones, approximately 93% seen once. The chain is built from TRBV7-9 and TRBJ2-7; D is unresolved. The sample consisted of naive CD4+ T cells from PBMCs. The sample's subset: CD45RA+ positively selected. The clonotype comes from a man between 18 and 35 years old in good health. Some clones in this sample may be carry-over from other donors' samples. As DNA, the CDR3 is TGTGCCAGCAGCTTAGGTGGAACGGCCTACGAGCAGTACTTC. Amino acids: CASSLGGTAYEQYF.